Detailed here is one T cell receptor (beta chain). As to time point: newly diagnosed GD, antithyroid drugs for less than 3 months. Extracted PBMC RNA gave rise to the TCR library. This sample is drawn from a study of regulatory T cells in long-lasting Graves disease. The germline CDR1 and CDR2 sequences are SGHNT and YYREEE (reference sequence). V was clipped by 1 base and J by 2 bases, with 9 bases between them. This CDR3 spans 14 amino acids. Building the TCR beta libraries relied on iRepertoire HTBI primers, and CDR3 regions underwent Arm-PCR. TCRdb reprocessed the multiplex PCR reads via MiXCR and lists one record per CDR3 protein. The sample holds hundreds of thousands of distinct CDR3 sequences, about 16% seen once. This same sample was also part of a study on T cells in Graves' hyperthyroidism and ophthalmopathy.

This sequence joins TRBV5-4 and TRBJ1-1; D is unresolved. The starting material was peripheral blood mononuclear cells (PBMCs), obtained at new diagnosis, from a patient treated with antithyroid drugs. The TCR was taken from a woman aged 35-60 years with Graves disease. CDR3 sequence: CASSLTVTNTEAFF. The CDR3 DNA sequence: TGTGCCAGCAGCTTGACAGTTACCAACACTGAAGCTTTCTTT.